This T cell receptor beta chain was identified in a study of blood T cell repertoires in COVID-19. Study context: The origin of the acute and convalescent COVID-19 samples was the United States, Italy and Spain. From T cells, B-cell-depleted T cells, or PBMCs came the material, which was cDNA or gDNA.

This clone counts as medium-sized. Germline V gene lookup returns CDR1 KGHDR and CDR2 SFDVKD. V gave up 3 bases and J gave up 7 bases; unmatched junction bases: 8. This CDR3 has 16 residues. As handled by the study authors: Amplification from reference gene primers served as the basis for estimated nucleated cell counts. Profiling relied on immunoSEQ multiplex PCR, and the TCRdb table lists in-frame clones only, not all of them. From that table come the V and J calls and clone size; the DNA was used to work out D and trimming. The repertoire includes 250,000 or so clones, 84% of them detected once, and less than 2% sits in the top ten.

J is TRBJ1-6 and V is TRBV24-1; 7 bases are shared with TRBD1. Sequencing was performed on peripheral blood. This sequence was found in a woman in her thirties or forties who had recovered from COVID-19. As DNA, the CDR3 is TGTGCCACCAGTGATACGAGACAGGGTAGCAATTCACCCCTCCACTTT. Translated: CATSDTRQGSNSPLHF.